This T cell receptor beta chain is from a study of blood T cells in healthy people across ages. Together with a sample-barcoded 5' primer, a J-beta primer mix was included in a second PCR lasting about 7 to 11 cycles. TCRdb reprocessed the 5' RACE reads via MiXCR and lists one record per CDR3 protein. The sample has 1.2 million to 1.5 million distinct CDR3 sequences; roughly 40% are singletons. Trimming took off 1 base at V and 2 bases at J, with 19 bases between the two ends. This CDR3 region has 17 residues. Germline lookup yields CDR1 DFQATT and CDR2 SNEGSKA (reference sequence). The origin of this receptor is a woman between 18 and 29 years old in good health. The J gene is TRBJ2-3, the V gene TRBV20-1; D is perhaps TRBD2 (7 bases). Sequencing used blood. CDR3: CSARGPRGGATTDTQYF. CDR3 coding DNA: TGCAGTGCTAGAGGTCCGAGGGGGGGGGCTACCACAGATACGCAGTATTTT.